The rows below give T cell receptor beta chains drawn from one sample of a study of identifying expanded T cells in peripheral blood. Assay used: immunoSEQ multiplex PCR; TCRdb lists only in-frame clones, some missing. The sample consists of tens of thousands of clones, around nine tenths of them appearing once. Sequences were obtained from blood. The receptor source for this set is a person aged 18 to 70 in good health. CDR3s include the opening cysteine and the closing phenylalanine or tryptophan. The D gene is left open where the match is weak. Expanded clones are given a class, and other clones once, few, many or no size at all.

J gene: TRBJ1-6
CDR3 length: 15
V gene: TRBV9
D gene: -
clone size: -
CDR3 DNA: TGTGCCAGCAGCCGGGGGGGCGCGAGGAATTCACCCCTCCACTTT
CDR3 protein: CASSRGGARNSPLHF

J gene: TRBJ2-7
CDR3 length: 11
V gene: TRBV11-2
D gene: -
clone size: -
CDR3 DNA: TGTGCCAGCAGCTTAGTTAACGAGCAGTACTTC
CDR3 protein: CASSLVNEQYF

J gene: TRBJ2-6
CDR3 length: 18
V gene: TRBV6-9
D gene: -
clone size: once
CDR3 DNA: TGTGCCAGCAGTCGGCGCAACTTACGACAAAGTCGGGCCAACGTCCTGACTTTC
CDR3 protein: CASSRRNLRQSRANVLTF

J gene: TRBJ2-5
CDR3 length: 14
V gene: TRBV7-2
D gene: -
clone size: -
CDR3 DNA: TGTGCCAGCAGCCGAGGACAGTTCCAAGAGACCCAGTACTTC
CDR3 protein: CASSRGQFQETQYF

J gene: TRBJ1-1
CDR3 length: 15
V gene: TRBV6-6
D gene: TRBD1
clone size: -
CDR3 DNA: TGTGCCAGCAGTTACTTTGACAGGGTAGGAACTGAAGCTTTCTTT
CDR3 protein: CASSYFDRVGTEAFF

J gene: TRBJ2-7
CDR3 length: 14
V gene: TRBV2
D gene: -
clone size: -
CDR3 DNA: TGTGCCAGCAGTGAAGTTGGGAGCTCCTACGAGCAGTACTTC
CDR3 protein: CASSEVGSSYEQYF

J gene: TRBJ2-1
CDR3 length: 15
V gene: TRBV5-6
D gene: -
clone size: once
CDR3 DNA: TGTGCCAGCAGCTTGGACAGTCTCCCCTACAATGAGCAGTTCTTC
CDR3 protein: CASSLDSLPYNEQFF

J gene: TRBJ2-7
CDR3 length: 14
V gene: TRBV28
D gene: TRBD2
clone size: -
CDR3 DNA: TGTGCCAGCAGTTTAACAGCGGGGGGGCACGAGCAGTACTTC
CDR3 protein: CASSLTAGGHEQYF

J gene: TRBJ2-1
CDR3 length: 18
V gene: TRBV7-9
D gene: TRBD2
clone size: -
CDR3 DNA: TGTGCCAGCAGCGGAGCAAGTCTAGCGGGACTTCTCGGGGATGAGCAGTTCTTC
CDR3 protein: CASSGASLAGLLGDEQFF

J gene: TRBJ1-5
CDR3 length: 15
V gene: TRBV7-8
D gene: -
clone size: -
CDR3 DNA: TGTGCCAGCAGCCCCCCCCGGGGGAGAAATCAGCCCCAGCATTTT
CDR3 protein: CASSPPRGRNQPQHF

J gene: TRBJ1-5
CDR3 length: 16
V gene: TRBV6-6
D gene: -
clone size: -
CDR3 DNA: TGTGCCAGCAGCCTCGCCACAACCCAGAGCAATCAGCCCCAGCATTTT
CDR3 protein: CASSLATTQSNQPQHF

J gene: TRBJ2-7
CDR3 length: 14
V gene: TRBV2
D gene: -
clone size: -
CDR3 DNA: TGTGCCAGCAGTGAAACCGCGGCCCACTACGAGCAGTACTTC
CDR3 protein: CASSETAAHYEQYF

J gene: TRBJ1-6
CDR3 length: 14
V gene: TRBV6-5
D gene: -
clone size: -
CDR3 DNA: TGTGCCAGCAGTACCCTCCATGGAAATTCACCCCTCCACTTT
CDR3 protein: CASSTLHGNSPLHF

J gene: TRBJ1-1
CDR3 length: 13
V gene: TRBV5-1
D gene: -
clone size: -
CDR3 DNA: TGCGCCAGCAGCTTCACGGGAGACACTGAAGCTTTCTTT
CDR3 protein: CASSFTGDTEAFF

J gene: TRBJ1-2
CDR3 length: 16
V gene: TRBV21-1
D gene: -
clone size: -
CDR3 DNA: TGTGCCAGCAGCAAACTAGGACAGGGGGCCGACTATGGCTACACCTTC
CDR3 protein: CASSKLGQGADYGYTF

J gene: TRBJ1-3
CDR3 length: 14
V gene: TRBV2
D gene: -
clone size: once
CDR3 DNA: TGTGCCAGCACCCCAAGAGACTCTGGAAACACCATATATTTT
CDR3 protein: CASTPRDSGNTIYF

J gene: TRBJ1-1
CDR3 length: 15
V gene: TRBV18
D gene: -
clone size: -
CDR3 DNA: TGTGCCAGCTCACCAGTACGCAGGGTGGAGACTGAAGCTTTCTTT
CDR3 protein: CASSPVRRVETEAFF

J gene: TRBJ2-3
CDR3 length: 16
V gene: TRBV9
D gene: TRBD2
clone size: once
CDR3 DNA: TGTGCCAGCAGCGCCACCGGGGGGGTTTATGCAGATACGCAGTATTTT
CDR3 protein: CASSATGGVYADTQYF

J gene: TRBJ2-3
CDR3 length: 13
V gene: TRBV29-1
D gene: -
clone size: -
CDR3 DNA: TGCAGCGTGAGGGGGTCGATATCCCCTACGCAGTATTTT
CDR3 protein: CSVRGSISPTQYF

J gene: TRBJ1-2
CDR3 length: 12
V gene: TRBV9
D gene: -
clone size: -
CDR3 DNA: TGTGCCAGCAGCGACAGAGCCTATGGCTACACCTTC
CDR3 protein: CASSDRAYGYTF

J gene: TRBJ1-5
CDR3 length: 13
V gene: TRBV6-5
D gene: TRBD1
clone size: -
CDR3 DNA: TGTGCCAGCAGCACAGGGGGAGGTCAGCCCCAGCATTTT
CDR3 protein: CASSTGGGQPQHF

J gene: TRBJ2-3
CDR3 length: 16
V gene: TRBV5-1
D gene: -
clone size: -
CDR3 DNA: TGCGCCAGCTCGAGCGGGACAGGTCACAGACAAGATACGCAGTATTTT
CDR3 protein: CASSSGTGHRQDTQYF